A single sample gave rise to the 21 T cell receptor beta chains below, sequenced in a study of blood T cells in healthy people across ages. A second about 7 to 11 cycle PCR used barcoded and J-beta primers. TCRdb called the 5' RACE reads again in MiXCR, with one record for every CDR3 protein. The sample has around 1,900,000 distinct CDR3 sequences; approximately 39% are singletons. Sequenced input: blood. Source of these receptors: a human donor in good health.

The rearrangement uses TRBV7-2 and TRBJ1-6; the match to TRBD1 covers 9 bases. V dropped 5 bases and J dropped 9; count of bases not matched to a gene: 8. The CDR3 is made up of 15 amino acids. Per germline, CDR1 SGHTA and CDR2 FQGNSA. The CDR3: CASSRAQGASSPLHF. The CDR3 DNA reads TGTGCCAGCAGCCGTGCACAGGGGGCTAGTTCACCCCTCCACTTT.

In regard to this clonotype: A much bigger clone sits one base away, suggesting this may be a read error. The CDR3 DNA reads as TGCAGTGCTGGGACTAGTTTAGAGTACATTCGGTACTTC. This gives the protein CSAGTSLEYIRYF. The J gene is TRBJ2-4, the V gene TRBV20-1, with 8 bases lining up with TRBD2. Germline V gene lookup returns CDR1 DFQATT and CDR2 SNEGSKA (reference sequence). CDR3 size: 13 residues.

The CDR3 nucleotides are TGTGCCAGCATTCATACTGAAGCTTTCTTT. Its protein is CASIHTEAFF. The rearrangement uses TRBV14 and TRBJ1-1; D not certain. With 7 bases removed from V and 5 bases from J, the gap between germline ends came to 5 bases. CDR3 length equals 10 residues. Germline V gene sequence: CDR1 SGHDN, CDR2 FVKESK.

This clonotype was seen a handful of times. The rearrangement uses TRBV29-1 and TRBJ2-1, with 7 bases matching TRBD1. V shed 4 bases, J shed 8 bases, and the junction held 14 bases outside the gene matches. CDR1 is SQVTM and CDR2 is ANQGSEA in the germline V gene. The CDR3 length is 15 residues. CDR3 in DNA: TGCAGCGTTGTTCGTGACAGGGATCCCTTCGATGAGCAGTTCTTC. Translating it yields CSVVRDRDPFDEQFF.

The rearrangement joins TRBV29-1 to TRBJ2-5; maybe TRBD1 (6 bases). V was trimmed by 4 bases and J by 3 bases, leaving 9 bases between them. Germline lookup yields CDR1 SQVTM and CDR2 ANQGSEA. The CDR3 runs 12 residues. CDR3 region: CSVGTEKETQYF. The CDR3 DNA follows: TGCAGCGTTGGGACAGAAAAAGAGACCCAGTACTTC. The full variable domain, its missing parts supplied by reference TRBV29-1 and TRBJ2-5, is SAVISQKPSRDICQRGTSLTIQCQVDSQVTMMFWYRQQPGQSLTLIATANQGSEATYESGFVIDKFPISRPNLTFSTLTVSNMSPEDSSIYLCSVGTEKETQYFGPGTRLLVL.

On this clonotype itself: The junction shows a germline mismatch at one end, possibly a read error. This chain links TRBV29-1 with TRBJ1-2; D is uncertain. This CDR3 is 13 amino acids long. Germline assignment: CDR1 SQVTM and CDR2 ANQGSEA. The CDR3 region is CSVTMILNYGYTF. The CDR3, as DNA: TGTAGCGTTACAATGATCCTCAACTATGGCTACACCTTC.

The chain uses TRBV20-1 and TRBJ2-1; TRBD2 might be the D (5 bases). The CDR3 extends over 13 amino acids. V shed 8 bases and J shed 6 bases, with 17 bases lying between them. Germline lookup yields CDR1 DFQATT and CDR2 SNEGSKA (reference sequence). The CDR3 spells CSSLQRSANEQFF. The CDR3 nucleotides read TGCAGTAGTCTCCAGCGGAGCGCCAATGAGCAGTTCTTC.

V gene TRBV28 combines with J gene TRBJ1-1; D is perhaps TRBD1 (5 bases). The CDR3 consists of 12 residues. Germline-derived CDR1 and CDR2 are MDHEN and SYDVKM. Trimming stripped 3 bases from V and 7 bases from J, with 9 bases between. This chain's CDR3 is CASSLTVDEAFF. CDR3 bases: TGTGCCAGCAGTTTGACAGTGGATGAAGCTTTCTTT.

The rearrangement links TRBV12-3 or TRBV12-4 to TRBJ1-1; the match to TRBD1 covers 10 bases. The CDR3 contains 14 residues. The V segment lost 7 bases and the J segment 3 bases; nucleotides outside the gene matches: 5. The DNA for the CDR3 is TGTGCCAGCATGACAGGGGGCTGGGACACTGAAGCTTTCTTT. Translated, it gives CASMTGGWDTEAFF.

This clonotype appeared many times. The chain joins TRBV20-1 to TRBJ2-1; 7 bases map to TRBD2. Trimming took 1 base from V and 3 from J; bases not matched to a gene: 6. Germline V gives CDR1 DFQATT, CDR2 SNEGSKA (reference sequence). The CDR3 sequence is 15 residues long. CDR3 DNA sequence: TGCAGTGCTAGAGTCGGCGGGAGTGACTACAATGAGCAGTTCTTC. Translation: CSARVGGSDYNEQFF.

Regarding this clonotype: Just one base apart from a much larger clone, this may be a read error. This chain joins TRBV12-3 or TRBV12-4 and TRBJ1-2, with D uncertain. CDR3 length: 12 residues. CDR3 region: CVSSRETYGYTF. The CDR3 region has the DNA TGTGTCAGCAGTCGGGAGACCTATGGCTACACCTTC.

V usage is TRBV20-1 and J usage is TRBJ2-5, with TRBD1 identical over 7 bases. V shed 5 bases and J 13 bases; nucleotides not matched to a gene: 4. This CDR3 has 9 amino acids. The germline V gene encodes CDR1 DFQATT and CDR2 SNEGSKA (reference sequence). CDR3 in amino acids: CSAGQAWYF. CDR3 bases: TGCAGTGCTGGACAGGCCTGGTACTTC.

This clonotype showed up just a few times. The chain joins TRBV29-1 to TRBJ2-1; D ambiguous. V was clipped by 0 bases and J by 8 bases, with 20 bases between them. The CDR3 contains 16 residues. CDR1 and CDR2 (germline): SQVTM, ANQGSEA. This CDR3 reads CSVEDSTVGSVDEQFF. DNA of the CDR3: TGCAGCGTTGAAGATTCAACGGTAGGGTCTGTCGATGAGCAGTTCTTC.

This clonotype was detected only a few times. The chain is built from TRBV20-1 and TRBJ1-2; D is uncertain. This CDR3 is built from 13 residues. Trimming shortened V by 3 bases and J by 1 base, and 9 bases separated the two germline ends. Germline V CDR1 and CDR2: DFQATT, SNEGSKA (reference sequence). The CDR3 protein is CSARGTDNYGYTF. The CDR3 DNA reads as TGCAGTGCTAGGGGAACAGATAACTATGGCTACACCTTC.

Turning to this clonotype: Relative to the germline gene, one junction end is altered; a read error may explain this. The chain is built from TRBV7-8 and TRBJ2-7; 8 nucleotides agree with TRBD2. There are 17 residues in the CDR3. The V gene's germline CDR1 is SGHVS and CDR2 FQNEAQ. CDR3 in amino acids: CASSSPTERGRSYEQYF. CDR3 sequence (DNA): TGCGCCAGCAGCTCCCCCACCGAGCGGGGGCGTTCCTACGAGCAGTACTTC.

This sequence joins TRBV7-9 and TRBJ2-1; TRBD2 matches at 9 bases. The CDR3 is made up of 15 amino acids. Germline CDR1 SEHNR, CDR2 FQNEAQ (reference sequence). V shed 8 bases and J 0 bases; nucleotides not matched to a gene: 5. The CDR3 nucleotides read TGTGCCAGCTGCGCGGGGGGGAGCTCCTACAATGAGCAGTTCTTC. This gives the protein CASCAGGSSYNEQFF.

This clonotype has more than one count but fewer than ten. The CDR3 sequence is CASSPSGDRYQETQYF. The DNA of the CDR3 is TGTGCCAGCTCACCTTCGGGGGACCGGTACCAAGAGACCCAGTACTTC. The chain couples TRBV18 to TRBJ2-5; TRBD2 might be the D (6 bases). This CDR3 spans 16 amino acids. The germline V gene has CDR1 KGHSH and CDR2 LQKENI. Trimming took off 3 bases at V and 0 bases at J, with 14 bases between the two ends.

This clonotype showed up just a few times. The chain uses TRBV19 and TRBJ1-1; 12 bases match TRBD1. The germline gives CDR1 LNHDA, CDR2 SQIVND (reference sequence). With 4 bases clipped from V and 1 base from J, the junction kept 1 base outside the gene matches. CDR3 length equals 15 residues. CDR3: CASSTGQGANTEAFF. The CDR3 coding sequence is TGTGCCAGTAGTACGGGACAGGGGGCGAACACTGAAGCTTTCTTT.

V is TRBV12-3 or TRBV12-4 and J is TRBJ2-3, with 15 bases fitting TRBD2. CDR3 length: 16 residues. The V and J ends lost 4 bases and 5 bases, in that order; junction bases with no gene match: 4. The CDR3, as DNA: TGTGCCAGCAGTTGGACTAGCGGGGGGGCGGAAGATACGCAGTATTTT. It translates to CASSWTSGGAEDTQYF.

This clonotype was found once. The chain joins TRBV5-5 to TRBJ2-5, with D possibly matching TRBD2 (5 bases). The CDR3 extends over 13 amino acids. Germline loops: CDR1 SGHKS, CDR2 YYEKEE (reference sequence). The ends were cut back, 2 bases at V and 11 bases at J, with 16 bases in the middle. The CDR3 coding sequence is TGTGCCAGCAGCTTCACCTACGAGGGTTGGCAGTACTTC. Translation gives CASSFTYEGWQYF.

The rearrangement links TRBV24-1 to TRBJ2-1; 12 nucleotides agree with TRBD2. J lost 0 bases, V lost 3 bases, and 2 bases had no gene match. Germline V gene sequence: CDR1 KGHDR, CDR2 SFDVKD. CDR3 length: 17 amino acids. The chain's CDR3 is CATSDPTSGSSYNEQFF. In DNA, the CDR3 is TGTGCCACCAGTGATCCGACTAGCGGGAGCTCCTACAATGAGCAGTTCTTC.